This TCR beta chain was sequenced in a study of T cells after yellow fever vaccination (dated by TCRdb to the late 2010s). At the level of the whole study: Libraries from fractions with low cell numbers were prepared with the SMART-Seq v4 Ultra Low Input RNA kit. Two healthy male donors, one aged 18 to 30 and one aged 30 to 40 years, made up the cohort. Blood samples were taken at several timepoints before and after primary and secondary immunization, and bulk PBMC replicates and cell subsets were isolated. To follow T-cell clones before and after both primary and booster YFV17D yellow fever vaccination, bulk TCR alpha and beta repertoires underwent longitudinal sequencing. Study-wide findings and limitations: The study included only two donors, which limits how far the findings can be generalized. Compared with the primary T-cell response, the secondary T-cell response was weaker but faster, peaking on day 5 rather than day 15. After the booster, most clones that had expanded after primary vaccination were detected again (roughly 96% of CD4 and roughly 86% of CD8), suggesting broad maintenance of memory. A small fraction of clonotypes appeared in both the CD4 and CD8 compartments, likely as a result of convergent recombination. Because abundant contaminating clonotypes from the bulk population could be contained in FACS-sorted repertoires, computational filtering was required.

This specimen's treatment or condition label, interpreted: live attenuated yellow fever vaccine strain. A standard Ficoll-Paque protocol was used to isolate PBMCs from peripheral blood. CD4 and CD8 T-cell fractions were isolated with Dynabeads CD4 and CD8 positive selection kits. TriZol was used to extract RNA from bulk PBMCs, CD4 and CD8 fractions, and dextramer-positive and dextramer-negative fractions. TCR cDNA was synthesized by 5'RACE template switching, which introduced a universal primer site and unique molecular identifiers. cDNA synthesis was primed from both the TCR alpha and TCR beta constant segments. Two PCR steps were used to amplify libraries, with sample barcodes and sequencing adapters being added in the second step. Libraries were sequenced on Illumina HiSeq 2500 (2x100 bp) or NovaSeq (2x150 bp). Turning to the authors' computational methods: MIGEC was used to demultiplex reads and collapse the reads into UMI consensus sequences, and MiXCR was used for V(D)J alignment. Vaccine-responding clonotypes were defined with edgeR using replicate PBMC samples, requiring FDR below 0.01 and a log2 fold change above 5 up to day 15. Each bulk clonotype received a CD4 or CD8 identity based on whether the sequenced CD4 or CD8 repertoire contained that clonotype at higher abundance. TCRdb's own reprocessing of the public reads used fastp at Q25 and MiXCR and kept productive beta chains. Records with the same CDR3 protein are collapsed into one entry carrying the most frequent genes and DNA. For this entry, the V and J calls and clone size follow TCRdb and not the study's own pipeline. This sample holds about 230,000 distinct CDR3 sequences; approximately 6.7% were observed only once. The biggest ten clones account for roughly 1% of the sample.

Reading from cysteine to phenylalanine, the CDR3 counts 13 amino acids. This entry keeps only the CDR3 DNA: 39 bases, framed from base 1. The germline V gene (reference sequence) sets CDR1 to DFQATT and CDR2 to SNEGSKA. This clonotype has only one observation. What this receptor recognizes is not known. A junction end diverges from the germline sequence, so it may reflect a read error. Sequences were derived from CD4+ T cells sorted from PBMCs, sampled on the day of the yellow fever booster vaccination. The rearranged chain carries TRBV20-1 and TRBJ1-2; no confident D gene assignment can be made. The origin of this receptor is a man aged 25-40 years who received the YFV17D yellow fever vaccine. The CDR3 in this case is CNARDPLDYGYTF. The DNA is TGCAATGCTAGAGACCCGTTGGACTATGGCTACACCTTC.